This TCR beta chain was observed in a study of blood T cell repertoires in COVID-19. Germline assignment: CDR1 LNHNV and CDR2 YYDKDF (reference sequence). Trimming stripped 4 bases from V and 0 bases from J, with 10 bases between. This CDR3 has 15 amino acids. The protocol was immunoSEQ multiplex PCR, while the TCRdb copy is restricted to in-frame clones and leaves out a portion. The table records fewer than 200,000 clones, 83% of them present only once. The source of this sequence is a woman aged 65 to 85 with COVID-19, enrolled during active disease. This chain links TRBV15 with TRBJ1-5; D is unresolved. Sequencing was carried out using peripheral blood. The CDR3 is CATSIGDNSNQPQHF. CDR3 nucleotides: TGTGCCACCAGCATCGGTGATAATAGCAATCAGCCCCAGCATTTT.